The present TCR beta chain was sequenced within a study of cytomegalovirus exposure and HLA in healthy donors. Whole-study findings and limits: Later, TCR association rates were found to vary by HLA locus, highest for DRB1 and lowest for HLA-C. The number of N-insertions in an Asian-associated ancestry cluster was reportedly below the approximately 700-donor mean in a later analysis.

The PCR employed 60 Vbeta primers together with 13 Jbeta primers. Here immunoSEQ multiplex PCR was the method, and the copy in TCRdb shows in-frame clones only, minus some. The sample shows over 250,000 clones, 70% to 90% of them seen only once. This CDR3 is built from 14 residues. Trimming stripped 4 bases from V and 0 bases from J, with 9 bases between. CDR1 and CDR2 from the germline V gene are MNHNY and SVGAGI (reference sequence). Concerning this clone: Its specificity is not known.

This chain connects TRBV6-6 to TRBJ1-1; no definite D call. Sequences were obtained from PBMCs. This TCR came from a man aged 35-49 years in good health and CMV-seropositive. CDR3 residues: CASSLGSLNTEAFF. The CDR3 nucleotides read TGTGCCAGCAGTTTGGGCAGCCTGAACACTGAAGCTTTCTTT.